This T cell receptor (beta chain) originates from a study of T cells in Graves' hyperthyroidism and ophthalmopathy. The patients, who ranged from 18 to 65 in age, presented with newly diagnosed hyperthyroidism lasting under 2 months. It was at first hyperthyroidism diagnosis, before any ophthalmopathy symptoms, that the blood sample was taken. This clonotype showed up many times. The TCR beta CDR3 regions underwent amplification using RNA transcripts as the source. HTBI primers were used for first-round RT-PCR of the TCR CDR3. TCRdb processed the multiplex PCR reads anew with MiXCR; each CDR3 protein has one entry. The sample consists of some 250,000 distinct CDR3 sequences, around 15% of them appearing once. The CDR3 runs to 14 residues. Germline loops: CDR1 MDHEN, CDR2 SYDVKM. Unmatched junction bases numbered 6, after V lost 8 bases and J lost 1 base.

This TCR derives from a woman between 50 and 59 years old with Graves' hyperthyroidism that later progressed to Graves' ophthalmopathy. The chain recombines TRBV28 with TRBJ1-1, with 8 bases lining up with TRBD1. The material sequenced was blood. The CDR3 DNA follows: TGTGCCAGCCAAACAGGGGGGACGAACACTGAAGCTTTCTTT. Its translation: CASQTGGTNTEAFF.